The clone carrying this T cell receptor beta chain was found a few times. Its antigen is unknown. The sample belongs to a study of cytomegalovirus exposure and HLA in healthy donors. Whole-study results and caveats: HLA alleles showed associations with about 15,000 TCR beta sequences in a later analysis, at a 0.05 false discovery rate.

CDR3 length: 13 amino acids. V dropped 6 bases and J dropped 3 bases, with 12 bases sitting between them. In germline, CDR1 is SGHTA, CDR2 FQGNSA. In the PCR, 60 Vbeta and 13 Jbeta primers were used. Sequenced by immunoSEQ multiplex PCR; TCRdb stores in-frame clones only, minus some. Here the sample spans some 120,000 clones, less than 80% being singletons. The V call is TRBV7-2, the J call TRBJ2-7; D unresolved. Material for sequencing was PBMCs. The clonotype originates from a woman aged 40 to 50 in good health and CMV-seropositive. For the CDR3, the DNA is TGTGCCAGCAGGCAAGCAGGCAGCTACGAGCAGTACTTC. Its translation is CASRQAGSYEQYF.